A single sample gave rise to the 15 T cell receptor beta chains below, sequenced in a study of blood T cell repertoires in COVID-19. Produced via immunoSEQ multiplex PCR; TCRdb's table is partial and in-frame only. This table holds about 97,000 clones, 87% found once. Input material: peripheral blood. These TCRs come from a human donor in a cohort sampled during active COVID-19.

The CDR3 sequence: CASSLAGGRSEAFF. The CDR3 nucleotides read TGTGCCAGCAGCTTGGCAGGGGGAAGGTCTGAAGCTTTCTTT. The J gene is TRBJ1-1, the V gene TRBV7-9; 7 bases match TRBD1. V shed 3 bases, J shed 6 bases, and the junction held 7 bases outside the gene matches. The CDR3 runs to 14 residues. In germline, CDR1 is SEHNR, CDR2 FQNEAQ (reference sequence).

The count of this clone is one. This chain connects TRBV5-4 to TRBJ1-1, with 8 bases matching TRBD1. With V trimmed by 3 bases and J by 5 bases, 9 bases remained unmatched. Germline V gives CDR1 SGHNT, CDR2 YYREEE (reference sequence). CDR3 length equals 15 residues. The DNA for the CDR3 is TGTGCCAGCAGCTCAAGACAGGGGCAGTGGACTGAAGCTTTCTTT. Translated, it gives CASSSRQGQWTEAFF.

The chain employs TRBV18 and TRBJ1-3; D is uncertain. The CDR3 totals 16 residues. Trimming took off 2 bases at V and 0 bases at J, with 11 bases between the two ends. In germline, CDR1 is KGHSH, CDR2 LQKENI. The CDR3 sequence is CASSPFQSPSGNTIYF. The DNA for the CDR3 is TGTGCCAGCTCACCATTTCAGTCCCCCTCTGGAAACACCATATATTTT.

The DNA for the CDR3 is TGCGCCAGCACCCTCGGGACTAGCGGGAGAGGTGGCTACGAGCAGTACTTC. This codes for CASTLGTSGRGGYEQYF. The V call is TRBV4-1, the J call TRBJ2-7; the match to TRBD2 covers 14 bases. The CDR3 loop spans 17 amino acids. Per germline, CDR1 MGHRA and CDR2 YSYEKL. V lost 7 bases to trimming and J lost 3 bases; unmatched junction nucleotides: 11.

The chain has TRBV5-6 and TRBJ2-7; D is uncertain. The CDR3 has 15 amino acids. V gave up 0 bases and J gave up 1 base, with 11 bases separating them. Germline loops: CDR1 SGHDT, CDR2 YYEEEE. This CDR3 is CASSLAGQVSYEQYF. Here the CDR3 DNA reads TGTGCCAGCAGCTTGGCCGGCCAGGTGTCCTACGAGCAGTACTTC.

This chain's CDR3 is CASSQERQASSYNEQFF. In nucleotides, the CDR3 is TGTGCCAGCAGCCAAGAGCGACAGGCAAGCTCCTACAATGAGCAGTTCTTC. The gene calls are TRBV4-2 and TRBJ2-1, with D possibly being TRBD1 (6 bases). Trimming shortened V by 0 bases and J by 0 bases, and 12 bases separated the two germline ends. Per the germline V gene, CDR1 is LGHNA and CDR2 is YNFKEQ. CDR3 length: 17 amino acids.

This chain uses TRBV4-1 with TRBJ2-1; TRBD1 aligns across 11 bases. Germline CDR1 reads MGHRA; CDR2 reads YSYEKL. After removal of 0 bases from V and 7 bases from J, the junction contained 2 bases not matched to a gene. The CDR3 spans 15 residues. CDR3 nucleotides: TGCGCCAGCAGCCAAGAAGGGACAGGGGGGAATGAGCAGTTCTTC. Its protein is CASSQEGTGGNEQFF.

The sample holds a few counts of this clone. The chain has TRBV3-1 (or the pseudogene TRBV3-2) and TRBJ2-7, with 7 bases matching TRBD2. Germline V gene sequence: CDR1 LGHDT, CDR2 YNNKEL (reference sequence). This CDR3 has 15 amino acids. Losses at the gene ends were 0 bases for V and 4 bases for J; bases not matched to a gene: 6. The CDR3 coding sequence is TGTGCCAGCAGCCAAGAGCCGAGCGGGAAGTACGAGCAGTACTTC. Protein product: CASSQEPSGKYEQYF.

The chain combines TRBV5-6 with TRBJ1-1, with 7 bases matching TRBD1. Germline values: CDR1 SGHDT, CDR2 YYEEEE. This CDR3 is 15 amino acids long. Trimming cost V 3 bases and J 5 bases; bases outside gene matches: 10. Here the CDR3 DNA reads TGTGCCAGCAGCTGGCCCTCTCGACAGGGAACTGAAGCTTTCTTT. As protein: CASSWPSRQGTEAFF.

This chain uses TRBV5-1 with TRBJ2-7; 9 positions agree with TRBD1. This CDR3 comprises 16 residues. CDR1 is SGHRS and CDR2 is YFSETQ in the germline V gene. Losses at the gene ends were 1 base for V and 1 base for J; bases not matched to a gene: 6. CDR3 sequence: CASSLRPGQGSYEQYF. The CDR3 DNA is TGCGCCAGCAGCTTGAGGCCGGGACAGGGATCCTACGAGCAGTACTTC.

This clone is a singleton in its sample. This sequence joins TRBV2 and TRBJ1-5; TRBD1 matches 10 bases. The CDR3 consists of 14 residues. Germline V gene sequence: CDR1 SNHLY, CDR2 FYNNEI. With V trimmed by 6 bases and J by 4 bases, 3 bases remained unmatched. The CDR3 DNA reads TGTGCCAGCAGCGGGACAGGGGTTAATCAGCCCCAGCATTTT. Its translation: CASSGTGVNQPQHF.

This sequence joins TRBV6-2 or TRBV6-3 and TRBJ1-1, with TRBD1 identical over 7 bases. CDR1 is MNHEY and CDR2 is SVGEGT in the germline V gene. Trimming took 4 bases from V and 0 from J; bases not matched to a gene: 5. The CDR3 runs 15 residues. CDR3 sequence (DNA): TGTGCCAGCAGTTCACGTGGACAGGTGAACACTGAAGCTTTCTTT. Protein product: CASSSRGQVNTEAFF.

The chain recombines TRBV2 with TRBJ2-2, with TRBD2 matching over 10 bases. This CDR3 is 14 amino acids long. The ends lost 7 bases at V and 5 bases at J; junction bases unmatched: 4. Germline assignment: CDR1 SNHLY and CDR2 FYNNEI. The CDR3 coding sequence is TGTGCCAGCAACCCGGGACTAGCGACCGGGGAGCTGTTTTTT. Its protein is CASNPGLATGELFF.

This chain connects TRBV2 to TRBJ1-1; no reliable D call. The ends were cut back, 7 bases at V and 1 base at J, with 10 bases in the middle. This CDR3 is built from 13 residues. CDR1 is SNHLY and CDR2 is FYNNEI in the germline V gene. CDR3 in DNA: TGTGCCAGCACGGGGATGAGGAACACTGAAGCTTTCTTT. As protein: CASTGMRNTEAFF.

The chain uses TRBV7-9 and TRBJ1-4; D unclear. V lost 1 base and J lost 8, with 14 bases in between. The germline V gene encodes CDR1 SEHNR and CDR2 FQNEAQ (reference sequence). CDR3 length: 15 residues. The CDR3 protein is CASSLVGGDWEKLFF. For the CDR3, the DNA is TGTGCCAGCAGCTTAGTTGGCGGGGATTGGGAAAAACTGTTTTTT.